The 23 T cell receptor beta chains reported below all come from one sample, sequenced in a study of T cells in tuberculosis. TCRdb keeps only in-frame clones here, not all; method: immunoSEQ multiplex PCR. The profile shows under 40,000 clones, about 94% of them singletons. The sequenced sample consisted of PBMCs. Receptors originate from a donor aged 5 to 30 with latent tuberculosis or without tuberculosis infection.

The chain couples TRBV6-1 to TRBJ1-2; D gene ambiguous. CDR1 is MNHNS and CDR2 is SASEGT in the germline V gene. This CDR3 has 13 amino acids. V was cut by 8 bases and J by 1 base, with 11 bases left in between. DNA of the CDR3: TGTGCCAGCCTCAAAACAAATAACTATGGCTACACCTTC. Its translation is CASLKTNNYGYTF.

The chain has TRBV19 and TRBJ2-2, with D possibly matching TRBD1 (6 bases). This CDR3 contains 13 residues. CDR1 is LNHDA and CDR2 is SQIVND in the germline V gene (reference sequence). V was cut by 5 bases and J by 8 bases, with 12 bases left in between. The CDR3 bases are TGTGCCAGTAGTCTGAGGACAGCTGGGGAGCTGTTTTTT. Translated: CASSLRTAGELFF.

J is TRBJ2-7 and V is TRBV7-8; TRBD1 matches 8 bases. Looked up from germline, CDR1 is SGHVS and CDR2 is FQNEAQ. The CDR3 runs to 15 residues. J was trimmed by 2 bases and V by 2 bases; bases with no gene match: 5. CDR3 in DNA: TGTGCCAGCAGCTTATCGAACAGGGGGGCCTACGAGCAGTACTTC. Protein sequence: CASSLSNRGAYEQYF.

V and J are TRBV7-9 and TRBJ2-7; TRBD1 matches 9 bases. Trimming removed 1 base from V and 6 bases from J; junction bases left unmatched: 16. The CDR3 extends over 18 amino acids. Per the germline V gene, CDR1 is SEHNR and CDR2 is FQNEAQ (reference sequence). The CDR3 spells CASSLGVGSGTGSLEQYF. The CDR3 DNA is TGTGCCAGCAGCTTAGGTGTAGGGTCGGGGACAGGGTCGCTCGAGCAGTACTTC.

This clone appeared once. The CDR3 loop is CASSLAPGQTTDTQYF. CDR3 DNA sequence: TGCGCCAGCAGCTTGGCCCCGGGACAGACCACAGATACGCAGTATTTT. The V and J genes are TRBV5-1 and TRBJ2-3; 7 positions match TRBD1. The CDR3 is 16 amino acids. Germline V lookup: CDR1 SGHRS, CDR2 YFSETQ. Losses at the gene ends were 0 bases for V and 2 bases for J; bases not matched to a gene: 6. Using reference TRBV5-1 and TRBJ2-3 for the parts outside the CDR3, the full variable domain is KAGVTQTPRYLIKTRGQQVTLSCSPISGHRSVSWYQQTPGQGLQFLFEYFSETQRNKGNFPGRFSGRQFSNSRSEMNVSTLELGDSALYLCASSLAPGQTTDTQYFGPGTRLTVL.

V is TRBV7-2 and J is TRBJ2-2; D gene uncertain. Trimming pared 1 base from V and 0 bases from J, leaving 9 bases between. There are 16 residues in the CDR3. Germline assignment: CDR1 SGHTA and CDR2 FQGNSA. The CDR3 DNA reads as TGTGCCAGCAGCTTAGGACCCAGCGCGAACACCGGGGAGCTGTTTTTT. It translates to CASSLGPSANTGELFF. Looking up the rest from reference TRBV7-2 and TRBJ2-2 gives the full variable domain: GAGVSQSPSNKVTEKGKDVELRCDPISGHTALYWYRQSLGQGLEFLIYFQGNSAPDKSGLPSDRFSAERTGGSVSTLTIQRTQQEDSAVYLCASSLGPSANTGELFFGEGSRLTVL.

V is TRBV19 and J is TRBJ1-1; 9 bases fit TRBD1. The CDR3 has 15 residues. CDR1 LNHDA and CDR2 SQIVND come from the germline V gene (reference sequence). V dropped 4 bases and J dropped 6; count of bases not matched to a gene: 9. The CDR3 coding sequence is TGTGCCAGTAGTACCTTGAAGAACAGGGGGCCTGAAGCTTTCTTT. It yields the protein CASSTLKNRGPEAFF.

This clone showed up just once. The DNA for the CDR3 is TGTGCCAGTAGTCCCCACAGGGGGATGAGGCAGCCCCAGCATTTT. It yields the protein CASSPHRGMRQPQHF. The chain couples TRBV19 to TRBJ1-5; TRBD1 aligns across 8 bases. Looked up from germline, CDR1 is LNHDA and CDR2 is SQIVND (reference sequence). The CDR3 runs to 15 residues. The J segment lost 7 bases and the V segment lost 5 bases, leaving 10 bases of the junction unmatched.

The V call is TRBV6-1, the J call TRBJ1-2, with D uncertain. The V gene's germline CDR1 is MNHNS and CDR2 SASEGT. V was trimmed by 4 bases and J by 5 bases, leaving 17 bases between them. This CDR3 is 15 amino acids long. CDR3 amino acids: CASSVWKEGNYGYTF. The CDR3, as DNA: TGTGCCAGCAGTGTTTGGAAGGAGGGTAATTATGGCTACACCTTC.

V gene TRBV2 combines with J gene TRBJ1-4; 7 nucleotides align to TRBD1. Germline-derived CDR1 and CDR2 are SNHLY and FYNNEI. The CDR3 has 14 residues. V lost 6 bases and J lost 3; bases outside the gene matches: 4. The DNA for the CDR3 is TGTGCCAGCAGCCCACAGGGGTCTAATGAAAAACTGTTTTTT. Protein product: CASSPQGSNEKLFF. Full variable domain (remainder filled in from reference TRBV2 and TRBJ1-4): EPEVTQTPSHQVTQMGQEVILRCVPISNHLYFYWYRQILGQKVEFLVSFYNNEISEKSEIFDDQFSVERPDGSNFTLKIRSTKLEDSAMYFCASSPQGSNEKLFFGSGTQLSVL.

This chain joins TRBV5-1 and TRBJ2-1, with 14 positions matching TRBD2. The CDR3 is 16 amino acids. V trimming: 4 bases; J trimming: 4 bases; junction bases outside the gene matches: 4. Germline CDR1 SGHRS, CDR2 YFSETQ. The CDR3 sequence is CASSLTSGGVYNEQFF. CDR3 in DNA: TGCGCCAGCAGCCTGACTAGCGGGGGGGTGTACAATGAGCAGTTCTTC.

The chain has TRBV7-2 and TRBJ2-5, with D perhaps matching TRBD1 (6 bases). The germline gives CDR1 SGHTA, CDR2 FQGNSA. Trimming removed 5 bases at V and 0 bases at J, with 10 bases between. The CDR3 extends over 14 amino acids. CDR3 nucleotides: TGTGCCAGCAGCGTACAGGGTTACCAAGAGACCCAGTACTTC. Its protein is CASSVQGYQETQYF.

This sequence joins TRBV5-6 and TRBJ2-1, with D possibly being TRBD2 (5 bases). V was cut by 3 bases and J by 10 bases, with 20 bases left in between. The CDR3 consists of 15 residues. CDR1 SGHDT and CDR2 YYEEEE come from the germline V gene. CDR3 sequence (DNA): TGTGCCAGCAGCTCGGAGGTCAGAAATGATCCAGAGCAGTTCTTC. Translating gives CASSSEVRNDPEQFF.

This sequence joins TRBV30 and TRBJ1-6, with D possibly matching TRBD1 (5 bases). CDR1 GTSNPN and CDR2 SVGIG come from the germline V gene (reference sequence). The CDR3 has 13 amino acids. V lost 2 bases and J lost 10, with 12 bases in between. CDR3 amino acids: CAWSKGVGSPLHF. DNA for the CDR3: TGTGCCTGGAGTAAAGGGGTCGGATCACCCCTCCACTTT.

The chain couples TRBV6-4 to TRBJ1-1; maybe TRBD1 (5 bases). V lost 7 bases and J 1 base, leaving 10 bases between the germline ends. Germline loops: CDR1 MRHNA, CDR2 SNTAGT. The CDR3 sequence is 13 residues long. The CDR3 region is CASKSTGNTEAFF. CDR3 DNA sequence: TGTGCCAGCAAATCTACAGGGAACACTGAAGCTTTCTTT.

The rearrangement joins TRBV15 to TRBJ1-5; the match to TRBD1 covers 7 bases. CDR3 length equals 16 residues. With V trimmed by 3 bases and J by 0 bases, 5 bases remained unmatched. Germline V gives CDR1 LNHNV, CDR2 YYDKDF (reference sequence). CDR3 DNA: TGTGCCACCAGCAGGCCTGGGACAGTTAGCAATCAGCCCCAGCATTTT. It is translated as CATSRPGTVSNQPQHF.

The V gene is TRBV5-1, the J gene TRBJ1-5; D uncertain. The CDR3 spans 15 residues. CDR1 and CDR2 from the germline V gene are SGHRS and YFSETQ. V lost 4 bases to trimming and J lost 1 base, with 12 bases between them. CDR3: CASSEWGGSNQPQHF. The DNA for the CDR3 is TGCGCCAGCAGCGAGTGGGGAGGAAGCAATCAGCCCCAGCATTTT.

The DNA for the CDR3 is TGTGCCAGTAGTATAGATGGAGAGCGGGGGACATACAATGAGCAGTTCTTC. The encoded protein is CASSIDGERGTYNEQFF. The genes are TRBV19 and TRBJ2-1, with TRBD2 matching 8 bases. Germline V gene lookup returns CDR1 LNHDA and CDR2 SQIVND (reference sequence). J gave up 4 bases and V 0 bases, and 8 bases lay outside the gene matches. This CDR3 contains 17 residues.

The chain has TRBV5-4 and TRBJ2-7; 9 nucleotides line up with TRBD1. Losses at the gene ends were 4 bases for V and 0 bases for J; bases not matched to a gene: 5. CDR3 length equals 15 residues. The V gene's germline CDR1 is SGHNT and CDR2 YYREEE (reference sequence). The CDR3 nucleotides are TGTGCCAGCAGCACCGGGACAGGGTACTCCTACGAGCAGTACTTC. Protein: CASSTGTGYSYEQYF.

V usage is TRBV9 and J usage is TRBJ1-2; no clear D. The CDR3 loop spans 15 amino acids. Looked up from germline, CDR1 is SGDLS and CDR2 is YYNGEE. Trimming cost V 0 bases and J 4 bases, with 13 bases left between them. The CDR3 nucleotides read TGTGCCAGCAGCGTAGAACCTTCGCGGGGCTATGGCTACACCTTC. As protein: CASSVEPSRGYGYTF.

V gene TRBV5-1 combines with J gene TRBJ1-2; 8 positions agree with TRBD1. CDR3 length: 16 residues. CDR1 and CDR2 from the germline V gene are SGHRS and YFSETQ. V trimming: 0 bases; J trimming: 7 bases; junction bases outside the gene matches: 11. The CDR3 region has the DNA TGCGCCAGCAGCTTGGCCGGTGGACAGGGAAAGGGTGGCTACACCTTC. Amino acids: CASSLAGGQGKGGYTF.

The CDR3 region is CASNERGGFRETQYF. The CDR3 DNA reads TGTGCCAGCAACGAGCGGGGGGGCTTTAGAGAGACCCAGTACTTC. This sequence joins TRBV2 and TRBJ2-5; 10 bases line up with TRBD2. V gave up 7 bases and J gave up 4 bases; unmatched junction bases: 9. This CDR3 region has 15 residues. Germline CDR1 and CDR2: SNHLY and FYNNEI.

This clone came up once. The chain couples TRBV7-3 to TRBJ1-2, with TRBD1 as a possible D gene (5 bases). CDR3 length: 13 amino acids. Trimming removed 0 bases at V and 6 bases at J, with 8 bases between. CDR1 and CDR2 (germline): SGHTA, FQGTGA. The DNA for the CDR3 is TGTGCCAGCAGCTTAACAGGGGCTCATGGCTACACCTTC. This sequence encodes CASSLTGAHGYTF.